Below are 32 T cell receptor beta chains sequenced from a single sample in a study of shared clonotypes between healthy human individuals (dated by TCRdb to 2020 to 2021). The library was made by the immunoSEQ multiplex PCR assay. As stored in TCRdb, this immuneACCESS dataset retains in-frame rearrangements with V and J assigned. A fraction of the clones does not appear; measured against another copy, unresolved V genes explain less than half of the discrepancy, and the remainder lacks a known reason. This sample has about 480,000 clones in its table, and 60% to 85% of those were observed once. The ten most abundant clones make up 10% to 15% of the sample. The sample taken for sequencing was PBMCs. Source of these receptors: a middle-aged woman in good health. Some clones in this sample may be carry-over from other donors' samples.

The chain links TRBV27 to TRBJ1-5, with D possibly TRBD1 on 6 matching bases. There are 17 residues in the CDR3. Germline V gene data show CDR1 as MNHEY and CDR2 as SMNVEV (reference sequence). V was pared by 3 bases and J by 6 bases, with 21 bases between. CDR3 nucleotide sequence: TGTGCCAGCAGTTTTTTACAGGGAGGGGCCCTAAGTCAGCCCCAGCATTTT. This sequence encodes CASSFLQGGALSQPQHF.

This clone was seen a single time. In nucleotides, the CDR3 is TGTGCCAGCAGCGAAGCAGGGGACGTCAGGGAGACCCAGTACTTC. Amino acids: CASSEAGDVRETQYF. The rearrangement joins TRBV9 to TRBJ2-5, with a possible D match to TRBD1 (6 bases). This CDR3 has 15 amino acids. Deletions cut 3 bases from V and 5 bases from J, with 17 bases between. The germline V gene encodes CDR1 SGDLS and CDR2 YYNGEE.

This clone was detected only a few times. This rearrangement joins TRBV19 to TRBJ2-7, with 9 nucleotides matching TRBD1. Germline V gene data show CDR1 as LNHDA and CDR2 as SQIVND (reference sequence). V trimming: 2 bases; J trimming: 2 bases; junction bases outside the gene matches: 4. The CDR3 has 15 amino acids. CDR3 protein: CASSIRTGEAYEQYF. The DNA for the CDR3 is TGTGCCAGTAGTATAAGGACAGGGGAGGCCTACGAGCAGTACTTC.

V gene TRBV7-9 combines with J gene TRBJ2-1; 14 bases line up with TRBD2. Looked up from germline, CDR1 is SEHNR and CDR2 is FQNEAQ (reference sequence). Trimming at V came to 2 bases and at J to 12 bases, leaving 9 bases not matched to a gene. The CDR3 is 16 amino acids. The CDR3 coding sequence is TGTGCCAGCAGCTTAACCCGACTAGCGGGAGGGGTTAGGCAGTTCTTC. Protein sequence: CASSLTRLAGGVRQFF.

This rearrangement joins TRBV15 to TRBJ2-1; tentatively, D is TRBD2 (6 bases). Per the germline V gene, CDR1 is LNHNV and CDR2 is YYDKDF (reference sequence). Trimming stripped 0 bases from V and 7 bases from J, with 19 bases between. The CDR3 consists of 17 residues. CDR3 loop: CATSRDRGGIVGNEQFF. CDR3 nucleotides: TGTGCCACCAGCAGAGATCGGGGCGGGATTGTGGGGAATGAGCAGTTCTTC. Drawing the rest from reference TRBV15 and TRBJ2-1, the complete variable domain is DAMVIQNPRYQVTQFGKPVTLSCSQTLNHNVMYWYQQKSSQAPKLLFHYYDKDFNNEADTPDNFQSRRPNTSFCFLDIRSPGLGDTAMYLCATSRDRGGIVGNEQFFGPGTRLTVL.

This clone was observed a single time. The chain has TRBV5-4 and TRBJ2-5, with 7 bases identical to TRBD1. The V gene end was trimmed by 1 base and the J gene end by 5 bases; junction bases not matched to a gene: 5. This CDR3 comprises 14 residues. Germline V gene data show CDR1 as SGHNT and CDR2 as YYREEE (reference sequence). CDR3 DNA: TGTGCCAGCAGCTTGACAGGGGCCGGGGAGACCCAGTACTTC. The encoded protein is CASSLTGAGETQYF.

This chain joins TRBV15 and TRBJ2-7; 14 bases are shared with TRBD2. CDR3 length: 16 residues. The germline gives CDR1 LNHNV, CDR2 YYDKDF (reference sequence). Trimming cost V 3 bases and J 2 bases; bases outside gene matches: 3. The CDR3 spells CATSRGLAGVTYEQYF. The CDR3 DNA reads TGTGCCACCAGCAGGGGACTAGCGGGAGTTACCTACGAGCAGTACTTC.

The chain employs TRBV9 and TRBJ2-3; D unclear. Deletions cut 4 bases from V and 0 bases from J, with 9 bases between. CDR3 length equals 14 residues. Germline V gene sequence: CDR1 SGDLS, CDR2 YYNGEE. CDR3 in amino acids: CASSPSLSTDTQYF. In nucleotides, the CDR3 is TGTGCCAGCAGCCCCTCTCTTAGCACAGATACGCAGTATTTT.

CDR3 in amino acids: CASSDPGTANTGELFF. Here the CDR3 DNA reads TGTGCCAGCAGCGATCCCGGGACAGCCAACACCGGGGAGCTGTTTTTT. The chain has TRBV6-4 and TRBJ2-2; the match to TRBD1 covers 7 bases. V dropped 6 bases and J dropped 2; count of bases not matched to a gene: 9. Per the germline V gene, CDR1 is MRHNA and CDR2 is SNTAGT. The CDR3 runs 16 residues.

This sequence joins TRBV6-5 and TRBJ2-1; 13 nucleotides match TRBD2. This CDR3 region has 15 residues. Germline V gene sequence: CDR1 MNHEY, CDR2 SVGAGI. J lost 6 bases, V lost 6 bases, and 5 bases had no gene match. CDR3 protein: CASRPGLAGSNEQFF. The CDR3 DNA is TGTGCCAGCAGACCGGGACTAGCGGGGTCCAATGAGCAGTTCTTC.

The chain links TRBV7-9 to TRBJ2-7; D may match TRBD1 or TRBD2 (5 bases each). This CDR3 has 15 amino acids. Germline V gene sequence: CDR1 SEHNR, CDR2 FQNEAQ (reference sequence). V lost 5 bases and J lost 5, with 19 bases in between. The CDR3 coding sequence is TGTGCCAGCAGCCCTTGGATAGGGGACCTTAACGAGCAGTACTTC. Amino acids: CASSPWIGDLNEQYF. Variable domain in full (rest from reference TRBV7-9 and TRBJ2-7): DTGVSQNPRHKITKRGQNVTFRCDPISEHNRLYWYRQTLGQGPEFLTYFQNEAQLEKSRLLSDRFSAERPKGSFSTLEIQRTEQGDSAMYLCASSPWIGDLNEQYFGPGTRLTVT.

V gene TRBV28 combines with J gene TRBJ2-2; the match to TRBD1 covers 8 bases. This CDR3 spans 15 amino acids. V dropped 8 bases and J dropped 7; count of bases not matched to a gene: 12. Germline V gives CDR1 MDHEN, CDR2 SYDVKM. Here the CDR3 reads CASSTVDRDDGELFF. CDR3 nucleotide sequence: TGTGCCAGCTCTACAGTGGACAGGGACGACGGGGAGCTGTTTTTT.

The rearrangement links TRBV11-2 to TRBJ1-2; no clear D gene. Germline V gene sequence: CDR1 SGHAT, CDR2 FQNNGV. V lost 2 bases to trimming and J lost 14 bases, with 12 bases between them. The CDR3 extends over 11 amino acids. CDR3 in amino acids: CASSLSFHQTF. CDR3 sequence (DNA): TGTGCCAGCAGCTTATCTTTCCACCAAACCTTC.

V usage is TRBV7-9 and J usage is TRBJ2-5; D not certain. Trimming stripped 2 bases from V and 5 bases from J, with 9 bases between. The CDR3 totals 13 residues. CDR1 is SEHNR and CDR2 is FQNEAQ in the germline V gene (reference sequence). CDR3 sequence (DNA): TGTGCCAGCAGCTTATTAATCCGTGAGACCCAGTACTTC. Translating it yields CASSLLIRETQYF.

This clone has ten or more counts. The chain joins TRBV1 to TRBJ1-5; TRBD1, the table's D call, was not compared with the DNA. TRBV1 is deemed a pseudogene. This CDR3 has 14 residues. The CDR3 region has the DNA TGCACCAGCAGCCATGGACAGCCCGGGACGCCCCAGCATTTT. Translating it yields CTSSHGQPGTPQHF.

In this sample, this clone turned up once. The same CDR3 can be traced to other DNA sequences in this sample. The chain carries TRBV18 and TRBJ2-5; TRBD1 agrees at 8 bases. Losses at the gene ends were 5 bases for V and 2 bases for J; bases not matched to a gene: 1. CDR3 length: 13 amino acids. Germline CDR1 is KGHSH and CDR2 is LQKENI. The chain's CDR3 is CASSRDRQETQYF. Written as DNA, the CDR3 is TGTGCCAGCTCAAGGGACAGGCAAGAGACCCAGTACTTC.

This rearrangement joins TRBV28 to TRBJ2-7; perhaps TRBD2 as D (5 bases). Germline loops: CDR1 MDHEN, CDR2 SYDVKM. V was pared by 5 bases and J by 2 bases, with 13 bases between. The CDR3 extends over 14 amino acids. The CDR3 protein is CASSPRTGTYEQYF. DNA for the CDR3: TGTGCCAGCAGTCCTCGGACGGGAACCTACGAGCAGTACTTC.

V is TRBV7-4 and J is TRBJ1-5; the D is unclear. The CDR3 covers 16 residues. V was clipped by 1 base and J by 5 bases, with 15 bases between them. Germline loops: CDR1 SGHVT, CDR2 SQSDAQ. The CDR3 reads CASSLGKLIWDQPQHF. The CDR3 DNA follows: TGTGCCAGCAGCTTAGGCAAACTTATTTGGGATCAGCCCCAGCATTTT.

The table lists this clone with a few counts. This chain connects TRBV11-2 to TRBJ2-7; TRBD1 matches 10 bases. The CDR3 runs 15 residues. CDR1 and CDR2 (germline): SGHAT, FQNNGV. Germline trimming cut 5 bases from V and 6 bases from J; bases unmatched to any gene: 10. CDR3 DNA: TGTGCCAGCAGCCGGTCGGGGACAGGGGAGGGCGAGCAGTACTTC. Translation gives CASSRSGTGEGEQYF.

The chain couples TRBV7-9 to TRBJ2-3, with 11 bases aligning to TRBD2. V lost 5 bases and J lost 3; bases outside the gene matches: 4. Per germline, CDR1 SEHNR and CDR2 FQNEAQ (reference sequence). CDR3 length: 15 residues. The CDR3 loop reads CASSQGLAETDTQYF. The CDR3 DNA is TGTGCCAGCAGCCAGGGACTAGCGGAGACAGATACGCAGTATTTT. Looking up the rest from reference TRBV7-9 and TRBJ2-3 gives the full variable domain: DTGVSQNPRHKITKRGQNVTFRCDPISEHNRLYWYRQTLGQGPEFLTYFQNEAQLEKSRLLSDRFSAERPKGSFSTLEIQRTEQGDSAMYLCASSQGLAETDTQYFGPGTRLTVL.

J is TRBJ2-5 and V is TRBV5-8; 12 bases line up with TRBD2. The CDR3 has 15 residues. With V trimmed by 3 bases and J by 2 bases, 2 bases remained unmatched. CDR1 and CDR2 from the germline V gene are SGHTS and YDEGEE. In DNA form, the CDR3 reads TGTGCCAGCAGCTCGGGGACTAGCGGGCAAGAGACCCAGTACTTC. It specifies CASSSGTSGQETQYF.

V gene TRBV7-3 combines with J gene TRBJ2-5; D is unresolved. Germline assignment: CDR1 SGHTA and CDR2 FQGTGA. V lost 5 bases to trimming and J lost 1 base, with 2 bases between them. This CDR3 has 11 amino acids. CDR3 coding DNA: TGTGCCAGCAGCCTCCAAGAGACCCAGTACTTC. Its protein is CASSLQETQYF.

V is TRBV7-3 and J is TRBJ2-7; possible D gene TRBD2, 6 bases. The CDR3 has 14 residues. CDR1 SGHTA and CDR2 FQGTGA come from the germline V gene. V lost 5 bases to trimming and J lost 5 bases, with 16 bases between them. The CDR3 DNA follows: TGTGCCAGCAGCCAAACCGGAGGGAACGACGAGCAGTACTTC. It translates to CASSQTGGNDEQYF.

V gene TRBV27 combines with J gene TRBJ2-1; no clear D. The germline V and J ends were trimmed by 3 bases and 6 bases, with 12 bases remaining between them. This CDR3 spans 14 amino acids. The germline CDR1 and CDR2 sequences are MNHEY and SMNVEV (reference sequence). CDR3: CASSFRAESNEQFF. CDR3 DNA: TGTGCCAGCAGTTTTAGGGCCGAGAGCAATGAGCAGTTCTTC.

The chain combines TRBV2 with TRBJ2-1; D is undetermined. The CDR3 is made up of 17 amino acids. Germline V CDR1 and CDR2: SNHLY, FYNNEI. The V end lost 2 bases, the J end lost 0 bases, and 14 bases lay between the germline ends. CDR3 bases: TGTGCCAGCAGTGAACCGCGCCTGGGATACTCCTACAATGAGCAGTTCTTC. Translating it yields CASSEPRLGYSYNEQFF. Complete variable domain (other parts from reference TRBV2 and TRBJ2-1): EPEVTQTPSHQVTQMGQEVILRCVPISNHLYFYWYRQILGQKVEFLVSFYNNEISEKSEIFDDQFSVERPDGSNFTLKIRSTKLEDSAMYFCASSEPRLGYSYNEQFFGPGTRLTVL.

The J gene is TRBJ2-1, the V gene TRBV7-7, with TRBD2 matching 8 bases. Germline trimming cut 5 bases from V and 2 bases from J; bases unmatched to any gene: 5. Germline V gene lookup returns CDR1 SSHAT and CDR2 FNYEAQ (reference sequence). The CDR3 loop spans 15 amino acids. The DNA for the CDR3 is TGTGCCAGCAGCAGGAGCGGGAGTCCCTACAATGAGCAGTTCTTC. It specifies CASSRSGSPYNEQFF.

This clone was seen repeatedly, ten times or more. The V and J genes are TRBV4-1 and TRBJ2-7, with 8 bases lining up with TRBD1. Unmatched junction bases numbered 2, after V lost 3 bases and J lost 1 base. There are 14 residues in the CDR3. Germline-derived CDR1 and CDR2 are MGHRA and YSYEKL. The CDR3 bases are TGCGCCAGCAGCCACCGGGACAGGTCCTACGAGCAGTACTTC. This encodes CASSHRDRSYEQYF.

The genes are TRBV11-3 and TRBJ2-1, with TRBD2 as a possible D gene (5 bases). The V gene's germline CDR1 is SGHNT and CDR2 YENEEA. The CDR3 is 14 residues long. Trimming took 6 bases from V and 0 from J, leaving 9 bases between them. CDR3 residues: CASSPGSSYNEQFF. In DNA, the CDR3 is TGTGCCAGCAGTCCGGGGAGCTCCTACAATGAGCAGTTCTTC. The full variable domain, its missing parts supplied by reference TRBV11-3 and TRBJ2-1, is EAGVVQSPRYKIIEKKQPVAFWCNPISGHNTLYWYLQNLGQGPELLIRYENEEAVDDSQLPKDRFSAERLKGVDSTLKIQPAELGDSAVYLCASSPGSSYNEQFFGPGTRLTVL.

The chain has TRBV21-1 and TRBJ2-1; TRBD1 was called by the table and not checked on the DNA. TRBV21-1 is classified as a pseudogene. CDR3 length: 15 amino acids. The CDR3 coding sequence is TGTGCCAGCAGCAGCAGGGATGCTTTCCACAATGAGCAGTTCTTC. Amino acid sequence: CASSSRDAFHNEQFF.

This chain connects TRBV27 to TRBJ2-7; perhaps TRBD1 as D (6 bases). The CDR3 totals 14 residues. V lost 0 bases, J lost 3 bases, and 9 bases lay in between. The germline CDR1 and CDR2 sequences are MNHEY and SMNVEV (reference sequence). The CDR3 coding sequence is TGTGCCAGCAGTTTATCGAGGACAGACTACGAGCAGTACTTC. Translation: CASSLSRTDYEQYF.

DNA for the CDR3: TGTGCCAGCAGCCAAGATAAGGGACGGACTGAAGCTTTCTTT. It codes for CASSQDKGRTEAFF. The rearrangement links TRBV4-2 to TRBJ1-1; possible D gene TRBD1, 5 bases. The CDR3 is made up of 14 amino acids. V was shortened by 0 bases and J by 5 bases, with 10 bases between the two germline ends. Germline V gives CDR1 LGHNA, CDR2 YNFKEQ.

A remark on this clone: This sequence may be a read error, since a much larger clone differs from it by one base. This chain uses TRBV7-9 with TRBJ1-1; D is unresolved. This CDR3 contains 13 residues. The V gene's germline CDR1 is SEHNR and CDR2 FQNEAQ (reference sequence). Trimming left V 1 base short and J 4 bases short, with 7 bases between. The CDR3 here is CASSLEAGTEAFF. DNA for the CDR3: TGTGCCAGCAGCTTAGAAGCGGGCACTGAAGCTTTCTTT.